These 5 T cell receptor beta chains share one sample of origin, sequenced in a study of beta chain features in type 1 diabetes. Reverse transcription of all isolated RNA meant that expressed TCRB transcripts were sequenced. Measured with immunoSEQ multiplex PCR; TCRdb has only the in-frame clones, and not every one. The sample records just over 450,000 clones, approximately 31% being singletons. Sequencing used naive CD4+ T cells from blood. These receptors all stem from a man younger than 35 in good health.

This clone appeared a few times. This rearrangement joins TRBV7-2 to TRBJ2-3; D is perhaps TRBD1 (6 bases). Trimming left V 5 bases short and J 9 bases short, with 15 bases between. CDR3 length: 13 amino acids. CDR1 is SGHTA, CDR2 FQGNSA, per germline. CDR3 bases: TGTGCCAGCAGCACCAGACAGGCCCGGACGCAGTATTTT. This sequence encodes CASSTRQARTQYF.

The V and J genes are TRBV6-6 and TRBJ1-1; 7 bases map to TRBD1. This CDR3 region has 13 residues. V shed 0 bases and J 11 bases; nucleotides not matched to a gene: 6. Germline CDR1 and CDR2: MNHNY and SVGAGI (reference sequence). CDR3 nucleotides: TGTGCCAGCAGTTACTCGACAGGGAGCGGGGCTTTCTTT. It translates to CASSYSTGSGAFF.

On this clone: At the DNA level, this CDR3 is encoded by other sequences in the same sample as well. This chain connects TRBV28 to TRBJ2-7; D is uncertain. CDR1 MDHEN and CDR2 SYDVKM come from the germline V gene. There are 13 residues in the CDR3. Trimming removed 2 bases from V and 0 bases from J, with 5 bases in between. The CDR3 here is CASSLTSSYEQYF. The DNA of the CDR3 is TGTGCCAGCAGTTTAACTTCCTCCTACGAGCAGTACTTC. Full variable domain (outside the CDR3, taken from reference TRBV28 and TRBJ2-7): DVKVTQSSRYLVKRTGEKVFLECVQDMDHENMFWYRQDPGLGLRLIYFSYDVKMKEKGDIPEGYSVSREKKERFSLILESASTNQTSMYLCASSLTSSYEQYFGPGTRLTVT.

This clone showed up just a few times. The rearrangement joins TRBV29-1 to TRBJ2-6; D might be TRBD1 or TRBD2, each matching 5 bases. Germline CDR1 is SQVTM and CDR2 is ANQGSEA. This CDR3 has 15 amino acids. Between the trimmed V and J ends, which lost 6 bases and 0 bases, there was a span of 12 bases. CDR3 nucleotide sequence: TGCAGCGTCGGGGCCTTTTTCTCTGGGGCCAACGTCCTGACTTTC. Translated, it gives CSVGAFFSGANVLTF.

This rearrangement joins TRBV5-1 to TRBJ2-7, with 8 positions matching TRBD2. V lost 0 bases and J lost 0; bases outside the gene matches: 5. Per germline, CDR1 SGHRS and CDR2 YFSETQ. This CDR3 is built from 16 residues. The CDR3, as DNA: TGCGCCAGCAGCTTGGACCGCGGGGGGAGCTCCTACGAGCAGTACTTC. The encoded protein is CASSLDRGGSSYEQYF. The complete variable domain, with remaining parts taken from reference TRBV5-1 and TRBJ2-7, reads KAGVTQTPRYLIKTRGQQVTLSCSPISGHRSVSWYQQTPGQGLQFLFEYFSETQRNKGNFPGRFSGRQFSNSRSEMNVSTLELGDSALYLCASSLDRGGSSYEQYFGPGTRLTVT.